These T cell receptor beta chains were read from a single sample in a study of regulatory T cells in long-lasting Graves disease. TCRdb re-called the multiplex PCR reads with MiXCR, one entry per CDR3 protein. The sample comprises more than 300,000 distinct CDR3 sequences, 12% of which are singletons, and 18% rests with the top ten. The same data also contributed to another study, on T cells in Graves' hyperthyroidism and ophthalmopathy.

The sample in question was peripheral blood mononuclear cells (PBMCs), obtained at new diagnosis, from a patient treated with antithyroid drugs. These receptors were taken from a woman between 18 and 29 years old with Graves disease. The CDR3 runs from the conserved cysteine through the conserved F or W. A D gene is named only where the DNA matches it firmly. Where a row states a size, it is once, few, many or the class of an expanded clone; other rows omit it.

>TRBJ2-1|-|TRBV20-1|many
TGCAGTGCTAGAGGCCGCCAGGGGGGGAAAGGTGACAATGAGCAGTTCTTC
CSARGRQGGKGDNEQFF
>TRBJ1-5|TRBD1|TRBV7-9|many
TGTGCCAGCAGCCCACAAAGAACCCTCCCCAGGGGGCTCGGATATAGCAATCAGCCCCAGCATTTT
CASSPQRTLPRGLGYSNQPQHF
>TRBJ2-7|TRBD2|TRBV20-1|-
TGCAGTGCTAGAGATTTCCGGGACTACTACGAGCAGTACTTC
CSARDFRDYYEQYF
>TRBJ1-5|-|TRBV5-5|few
TGTGCCAGCAGCCTCTCAGGGCAGTTTAATCAGCCCCAGCATTTT
CASSLSGQFNQPQHF
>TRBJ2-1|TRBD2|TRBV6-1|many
TGTGCCAGCAGCTCAGCGGGAACCGACTACAATGAGCAGTTCTTC
CASSSAGTDYNEQFF
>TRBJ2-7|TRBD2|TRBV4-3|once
TGCGCCAGCAGCCAACAACTAGCGGGGGGCTCCTACGAGCAGTACTTC
CASSQQLAGGSYEQYF
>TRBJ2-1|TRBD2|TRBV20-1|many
TGCAGTGCTAGAAACTACCCCCCAGCGGGGAGCTCCTACAATGAGCAGTTCTTC
CSARNYPPAGSSYNEQFF
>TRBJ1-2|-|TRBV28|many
TGTGCCAGCAGCCCCACCCGAAACGGCTACACCTTC
CASSPTRNGYTF
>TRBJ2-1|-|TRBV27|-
TGTGCCAGCAATCGGGAGTATGCGGTCGATGAGCAGTTCTTC
CASNREYAVDEQFF
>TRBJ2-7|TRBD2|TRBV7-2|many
TGTGCCAGCAGCTGGACTAGCGGGAGGTTTGACGAGCAGTACTTC
CASSWTSGRFDEQYF